This TCR beta chain derives from a study of blood T cell repertoires in COVID-19. Background on the study: T cells, B-cell-depleted T cells, or PBMCs supplied cDNA or gDNA.

The CDR3 runs to 14 residues. With 4 bases clipped from V and 5 bases from J, the junction kept 6 bases outside the gene matches. Germline V gene lookup returns CDR1 MNHEY and CDR2 SMNVEV (reference sequence). Measured with immunoSEQ multiplex PCR; TCRdb has only the in-frame clones, and not every one. The table lists roughly 330,000 clones, roughly 88% of them singletons, with roughly 4% in the top ten. The chain combines TRBV27 with TRBJ1-2; 8 positions agree with TRBD1. This TCR derives from a woman aged 45-60 years with active or convalescent COVID-19. Sequenced input: peripheral blood. For the CDR3, the DNA is TGTGCCAGCAGTTCAGGGACAGGCACATATGGCTACACCTTC. Its protein product is CASSSGTGTYGYTF.